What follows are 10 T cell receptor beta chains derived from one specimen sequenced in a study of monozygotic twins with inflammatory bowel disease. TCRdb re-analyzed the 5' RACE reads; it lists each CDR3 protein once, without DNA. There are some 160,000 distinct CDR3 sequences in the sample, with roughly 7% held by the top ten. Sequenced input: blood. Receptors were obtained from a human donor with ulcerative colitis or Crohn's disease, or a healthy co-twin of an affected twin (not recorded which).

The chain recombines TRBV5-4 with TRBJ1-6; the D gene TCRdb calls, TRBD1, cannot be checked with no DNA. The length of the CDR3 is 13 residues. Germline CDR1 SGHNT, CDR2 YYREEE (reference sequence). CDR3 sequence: CASSGGLNSPLHF.

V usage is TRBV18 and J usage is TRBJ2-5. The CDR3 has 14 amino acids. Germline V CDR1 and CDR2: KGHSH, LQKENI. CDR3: CASSPPQSRETQYF.

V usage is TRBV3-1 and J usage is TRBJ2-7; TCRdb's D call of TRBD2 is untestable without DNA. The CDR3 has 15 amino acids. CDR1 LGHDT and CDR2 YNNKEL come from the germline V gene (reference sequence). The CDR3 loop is CASSQSSGRLHEQYF.

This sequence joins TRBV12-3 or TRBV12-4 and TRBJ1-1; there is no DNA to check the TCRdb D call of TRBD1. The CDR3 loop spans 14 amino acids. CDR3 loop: CASSLVGPGTEAFF.

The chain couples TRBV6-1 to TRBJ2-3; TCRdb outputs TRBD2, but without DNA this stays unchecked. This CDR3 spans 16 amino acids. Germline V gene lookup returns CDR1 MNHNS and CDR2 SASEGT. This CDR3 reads CASSATLAGEADTQYF.

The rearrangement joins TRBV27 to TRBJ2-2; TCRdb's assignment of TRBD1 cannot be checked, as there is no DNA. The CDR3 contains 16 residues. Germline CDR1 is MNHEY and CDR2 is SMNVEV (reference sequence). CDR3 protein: CASSHLGGARTGELFF.

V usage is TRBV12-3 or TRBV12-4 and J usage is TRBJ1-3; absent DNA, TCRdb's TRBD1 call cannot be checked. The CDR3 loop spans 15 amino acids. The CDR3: CASSRQTGSGNTIYF.

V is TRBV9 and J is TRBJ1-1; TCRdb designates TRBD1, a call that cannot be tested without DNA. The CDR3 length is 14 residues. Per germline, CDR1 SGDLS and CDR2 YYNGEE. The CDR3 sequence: CASSKKTGQAEAFF.

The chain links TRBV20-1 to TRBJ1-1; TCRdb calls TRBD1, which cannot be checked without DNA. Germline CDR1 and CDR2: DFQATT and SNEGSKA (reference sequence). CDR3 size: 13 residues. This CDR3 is CSAWDSWNTEAFF.

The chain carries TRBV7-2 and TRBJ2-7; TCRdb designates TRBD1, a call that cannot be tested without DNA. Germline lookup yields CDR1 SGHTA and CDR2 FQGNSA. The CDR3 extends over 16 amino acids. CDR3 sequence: CASSLVGQGPSYEQYF.